What follows is one T cell receptor beta chain and its context. Its target is not known. The sample belongs to a study of T cells in Graves' hyperthyroidism and ophthalmopathy. Across the whole study: Peripheral blood was taken when the disease was first diagnosed, before any treatment began.

Graves' hyperthyroidism without ophthalmopathy progression within 18 months was termed stable. Diagnostic decisions used clinical symptoms, serum thyroxine and TRAb, thyroid ultrasound and orbital computed tomography. Study-level findings and limits: Before onset, ophthalmopathy was predicted by the model a median about 6.2 months earlier.

It was RNA transcripts that yielded the amplified TCR beta CDR3 regions. An initial round of RT-PCR targeting the TCR CDR3 relied on the HTBI primer set. TCRdb re-derived calls from the multiplex PCR reads in MiXCR, one entry per CDR3 protein. There are 750,000 to 950,000 distinct CDR3 sequences in the sample; over 35% occur only once, and 7.5% to 9.5% lies in the top ten. The sample taken for sequencing was blood. The clonotype originates from a man aged 18 to 29 with Graves' hyperthyroidism.

DNA for the CDR3: TGCAGTGCGCAAATGGAGGGCAGAGGGGCAAATTCACCCCTCCACTTT. Residues: CSAQMEGRGANSPLHF. The genes are TRBV20-1 and TRBJ1-6, with TRBD1 as a possible D gene (5 bases). This CDR3 region has 16 residues. CDR1 and CDR2 (germline): DFQATT, SNEGSKA (reference sequence). Trimming took off 6 bases at V and 7 bases at J, with 22 bases between the two ends.